This record concerns one TCR beta chain sequence. Its antigen is not identified. A second PCR of about 7 to 12 cycles used a sample-barcoded 5' primer and a J-beta primer mix. Any given sample supplied a minimum of 2.5 million CDR3-containing paired-end reads. TCRdb passed the 5' RACE reads through MiXCR, listing each CDR3 protein once. The sample carries 1.5 million to 2 million distinct CDR3 sequences, about 50% recorded once. Germline V lookup: CDR1 MNHNS, CDR2 SASEGT. CDR3 length: 16 residues. Trimming pared 5 bases from V and 6 bases from J, leaving 22 bases between. The data were taken from a study of blood T cells in healthy people across ages. The study, taken as a whole, reports: The study could not conclusively compare naive and antigen-experienced cells, given its unsorted PBMCs. Unknown CMV status may confound age-related changes in expanded clones.

Sample: blood. This chain joins TRBV6-1 and TRBJ1-2, with a possible D match to TRBD1 (6 bases). This clonotype was sampled from a woman aged 40 to 50 in good health. The CDR3 DNA sequence: TGTGCCAGCAGTCAACGATCTCAGGGGAAGGGGGATGGCTACACCTTC. It specifies CASSQRSQGKGDGYTF.